Sequencing of this T cell receptor (beta chain) was carried out in a study of blood T cell repertoires in COVID-19. Looking at the study overall: Italy, Spain and the United States were the sources of the convalescent and acute COVID-19 samples.

How the authors handled the data: Nucleated cell number was recorded as an estimate derived from reference gene primer amplification. Some clones are missing from TCRdb's copy, which holds only in-frame ones; the method was immunoSEQ multiplex PCR. D and trimming were read from the DNA, whereas the V and J calls and clone size are those reported in that table. The data show a few hundred thousand clones, with about 87% seen just once and approximately 1.3% held by the top ten. Germline loops: CDR1 LGHNT, CDR2 FRNRAP. This CDR3 is built from 15 residues. The J segment lost 5 bases and the V segment lost 6 bases, leaving 11 bases of the junction unmatched. Self-reported history from a screening survey and questionnaire set each donor's cohort. Two consecutive negative NP/OP PCR tests, clearance, or resolved symptoms defined Cohort 3 recovery.

Specimen: PBMCs or T cells enriched from blood (not recorded which). This TCR came from a man aged 30 to 39 who had recovered from COVID-19. This chain connects TRBV12-5 to TRBJ2-7; TRBD1 agrees at 9 bases. Here the CDR3 reads CASGPSGQGVHEQYF. The CDR3, as DNA: TGTGCTAGTGGCCCGTCGGGACAGGGAGTCCACGAGCAGTACTTC.